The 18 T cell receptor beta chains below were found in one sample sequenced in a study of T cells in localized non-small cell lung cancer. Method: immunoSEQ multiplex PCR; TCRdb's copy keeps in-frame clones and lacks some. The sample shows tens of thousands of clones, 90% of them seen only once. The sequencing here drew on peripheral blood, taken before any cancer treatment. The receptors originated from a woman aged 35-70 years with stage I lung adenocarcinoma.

The DNA of the CDR3 is TGTGCCAGCAGCCCCCAGAGCTCCTACGAGCAGTACTTC. Translated, it gives CASSPQSSYEQYF. J is TRBJ2-7 and V is TRBV7-9; D unresolved. V gave up 5 bases and J gave up 0 bases, with 8 bases separating them. Per the germline V gene, CDR1 is SEHNR and CDR2 is FQNEAQ (reference sequence). The CDR3 is 13 residues long.

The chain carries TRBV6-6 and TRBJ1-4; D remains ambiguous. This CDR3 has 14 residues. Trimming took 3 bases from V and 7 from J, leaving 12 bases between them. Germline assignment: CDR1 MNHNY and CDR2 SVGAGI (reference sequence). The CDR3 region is CASSYSIGFEKLFF. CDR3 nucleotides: TGTGCCAGCAGTTATTCGATCGGGTTTGAAAAACTGTTTTTT.

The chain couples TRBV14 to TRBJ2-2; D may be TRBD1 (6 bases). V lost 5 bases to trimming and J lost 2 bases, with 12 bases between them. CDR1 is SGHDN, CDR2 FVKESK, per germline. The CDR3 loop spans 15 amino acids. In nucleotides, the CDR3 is TGTGCCAGCAGCAAAATACAGGGAAACACCGGGGAGCTGTTTTTT. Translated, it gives CASSKIQGNTGELFF.

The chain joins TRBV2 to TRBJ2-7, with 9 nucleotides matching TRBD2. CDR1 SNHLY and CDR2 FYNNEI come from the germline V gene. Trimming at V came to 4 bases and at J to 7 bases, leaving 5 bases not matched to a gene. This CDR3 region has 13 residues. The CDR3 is CASSVAGVGEQYF. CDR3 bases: TGTGCCAGCAGTGTAGCGGGAGTCGGAGAGCAGTACTTC.

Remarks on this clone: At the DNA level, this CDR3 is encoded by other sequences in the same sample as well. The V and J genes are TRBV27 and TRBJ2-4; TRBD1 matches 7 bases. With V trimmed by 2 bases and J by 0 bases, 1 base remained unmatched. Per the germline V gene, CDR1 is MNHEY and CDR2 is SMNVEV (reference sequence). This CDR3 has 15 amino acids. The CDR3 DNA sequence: TGTGCCAGCAGTTTAAGGGGGCCAGCCAAAAACATTCAGTACTTC. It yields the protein CASSLRGPAKNIQYF.

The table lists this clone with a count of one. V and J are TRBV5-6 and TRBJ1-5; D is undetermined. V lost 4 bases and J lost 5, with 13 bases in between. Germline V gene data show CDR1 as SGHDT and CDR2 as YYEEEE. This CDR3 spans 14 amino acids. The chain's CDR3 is CASSRHLAHQPQHF. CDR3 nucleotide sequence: TGTGCCAGCAGCCGTCACCTTGCGCATCAGCCCCAGCATTTT.

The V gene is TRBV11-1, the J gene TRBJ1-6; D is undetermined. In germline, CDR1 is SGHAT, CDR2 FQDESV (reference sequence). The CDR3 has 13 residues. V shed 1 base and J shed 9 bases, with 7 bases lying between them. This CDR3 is CASSLGGVSPLHF. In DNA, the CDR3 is TGTGCCAGCAGCTTAGGTGGCGTTTCACCCCTCCACTTT.

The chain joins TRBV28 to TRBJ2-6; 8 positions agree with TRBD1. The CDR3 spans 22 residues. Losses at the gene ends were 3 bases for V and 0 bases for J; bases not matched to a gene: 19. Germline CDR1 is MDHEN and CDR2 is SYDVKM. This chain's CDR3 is CASSLAPPTGALDGSGANVLTF. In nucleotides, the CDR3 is TGTGCCAGCAGTTTGGCGCCCCCGACAGGGGCGCTGGACGGCTCTGGGGCCAACGTCCTGACTTTC.

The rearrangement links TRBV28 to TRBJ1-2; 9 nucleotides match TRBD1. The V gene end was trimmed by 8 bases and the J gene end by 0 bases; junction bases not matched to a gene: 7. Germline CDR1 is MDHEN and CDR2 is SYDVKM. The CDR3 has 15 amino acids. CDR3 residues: CASRFDRGANYGYTF. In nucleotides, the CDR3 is TGTGCCAGCCGCTTTGACAGGGGGGCTAACTATGGCTACACCTTC.

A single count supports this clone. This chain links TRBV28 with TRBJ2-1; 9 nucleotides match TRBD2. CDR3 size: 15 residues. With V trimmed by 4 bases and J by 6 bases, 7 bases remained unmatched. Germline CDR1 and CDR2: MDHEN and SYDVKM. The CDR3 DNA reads TGTGCCAGCAGTTCTCTTGCGGGAGGGCCCAATGAGCAGTTCTTC. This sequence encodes CASSSLAGGPNEQFF.

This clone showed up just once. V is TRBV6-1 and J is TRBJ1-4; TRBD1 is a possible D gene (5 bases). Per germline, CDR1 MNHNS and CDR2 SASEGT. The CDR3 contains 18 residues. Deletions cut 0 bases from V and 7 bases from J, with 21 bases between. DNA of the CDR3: TGTGCCAGCAGTGAAGCTCTGACAGAAGGGCATTACAGTGAAAAACTGTTTTTT. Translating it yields CASSEALTEGHYSEKLFF.

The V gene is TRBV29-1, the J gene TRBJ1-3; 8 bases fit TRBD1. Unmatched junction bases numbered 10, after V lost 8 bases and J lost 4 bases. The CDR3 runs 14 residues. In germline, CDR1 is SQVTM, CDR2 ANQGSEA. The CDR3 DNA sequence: TGCAGCATCCGTACAGGGGGAAGAGGAAACACCATATATTTT. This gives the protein CSIRTGGRGNTIYF.

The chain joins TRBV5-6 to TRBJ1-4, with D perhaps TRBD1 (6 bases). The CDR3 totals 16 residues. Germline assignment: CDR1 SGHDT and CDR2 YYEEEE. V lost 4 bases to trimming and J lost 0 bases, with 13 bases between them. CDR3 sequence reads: CASSLTGIATNEKLFF. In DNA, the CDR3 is TGTGCCAGCAGCCTAACAGGGATTGCAACTAATGAAAAACTGTTTTTT.

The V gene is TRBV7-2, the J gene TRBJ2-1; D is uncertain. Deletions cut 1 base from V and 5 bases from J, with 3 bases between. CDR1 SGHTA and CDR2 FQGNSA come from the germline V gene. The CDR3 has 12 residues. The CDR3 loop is CASSLGHNEQFF. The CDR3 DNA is TGTGCCAGCAGCTTAGGGCACAATGAGCAGTTCTTC.

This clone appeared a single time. The CDR3 is CASSSTGSPGLAGFYEQYF. DNA for the CDR3: TGTGCCAGCAGCTCGACAGGTTCTCCGGGACTAGCGGGATTCTACGAGCAGTACTTC. The genes are TRBV27 and TRBJ2-7; 13 bases map to TRBD2. V lost 6 bases to trimming and J lost 3 bases; unmatched junction nucleotides: 17. The CDR3 consists of 19 residues. CDR1 MNHEY and CDR2 SMNVEV come from the germline V gene (reference sequence).

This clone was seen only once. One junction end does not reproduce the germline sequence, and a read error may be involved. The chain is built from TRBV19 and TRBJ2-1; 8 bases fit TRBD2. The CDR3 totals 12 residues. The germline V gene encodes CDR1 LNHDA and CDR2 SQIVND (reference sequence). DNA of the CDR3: TGTGCCAGTAGTACGCAAGCGGGGCGGGAGGTCTTC. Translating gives CASSTQAGREVF. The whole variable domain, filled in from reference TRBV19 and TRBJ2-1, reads DGGITQSPKYLFRKEGQNVTLSCEQNLNHDAMYWYRQDPGQGLRLIYYSQIVNDFQKGDIAEGYSVSREKKESFPLTVTSAQKNPTAFYLCASSTQAGREVFGPGTRLTVL.

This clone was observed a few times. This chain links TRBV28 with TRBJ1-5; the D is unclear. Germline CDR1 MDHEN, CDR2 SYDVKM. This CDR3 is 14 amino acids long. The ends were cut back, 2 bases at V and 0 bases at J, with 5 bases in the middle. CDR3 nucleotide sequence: TGTGCCAGCAGTTTAGCGTATAGCAATCAGCCCCAGCATTTT. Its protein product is CASSLAYSNQPQHF.

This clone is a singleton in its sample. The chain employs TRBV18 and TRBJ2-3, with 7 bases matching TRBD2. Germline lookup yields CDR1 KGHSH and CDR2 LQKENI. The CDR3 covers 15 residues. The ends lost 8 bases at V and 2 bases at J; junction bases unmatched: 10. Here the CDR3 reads CASTGTNYFTDTQYF. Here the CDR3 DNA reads TGTGCCAGCACGGGGACTAACTATTTCACAGATACGCAGTATTTT.